A selection of T cell receptor beta chains follows, all from one sample in a study of T-cell memory formation after mild COVID-19. Each CDR3 protein gets one entry after TCRdb re-called the 5' RACE reads with MiXCR. The table has some 120,000 distinct CDR3 sequences, about 5.9% seen once. The material sequenced was PBMCs or a T cell subset sorted from them (not recorded which). The receptors originated from an adult woman who had mild COVID-19 (a few samples of this study predate the infection). Cell type and time point are not known. The CDR3 runs from the conserved cysteine through the conserved F or W. Fields, in order: J gene, D gene, V gene, clone size, CDR3 protein, CDR3 DNA. D genes are given only for firm matches. Some rows mark clone size as missing; the rest say once, few, many or name a class of expanded clone.

TRBJ2-2,TRBD2,TRBV7-3,NA,CASSSLRSGGNTGELFF,TGTGCCAGCAGCTCTCTCCGTAGCGGGGGAAACACCGGGGAGCTGTTTTTT
TRBJ2-7,TRBD2,TRBV5-5,many,CASSLTSGGAYYEQYF,TGTGCCAGCAGCTTGACTAGCGGGGGGGCCTACTACGAGCAGTACTTC
TRBJ2-2,TRBD1,TRBV7-8,NA,CASSPTGGFNTGELFF,TGTGCCAGCAGTCCCACAGGGGGCTTCAACACCGGGGAGCTGTTTTTT
TRBJ2-7,NA,TRBV4-1,NA,CASSQVRGPPPYEQYF,TGCGCCAGCAGCCAAGTCCGGGGCCCTCCTCCCTACGAGCAGTACTTC
TRBJ2-3,NA,TRBV7-9,many,CASNRADTQYF,TGTGCCAGCAACAGGGCCGATACGCAGTATTTT
TRBJ2-3,TRBD2,TRBV6-6,few,CASSYGTSGMGFTDTQYF,TGTGCCAGCAGTTATGGGACTAGCGGGATGGGATTCACAGATACGCAGTATTTT
TRBJ1-2,NA,TRBV5-6,NA,CASEQGPANYGYTF,TGTGCCAGCGAGCAGGGACCTGCTAACTATGGCTACACCTTC
TRBJ2-3,NA,TRBV10-3,many,CAGRDTHTDTQYF,TGTGCCGGCCGGGACACCCACACAGATACGCAGTATTTT
TRBJ1-2,TRBD1,TRBV5-5,NA,CASRQTGDDYGYTF,TGTGCCAGCAGACAAACAGGGGACGACTATGGCTACACCTTC
TRBJ2-1,TRBD2,TRBV24-1,NA,CATSDSTSGGNEQFF,TGTGCCACCAGTGATTCGACTAGCGGGGGGAATGAGCAGTTCTTC
TRBJ2-7,NA,TRBV15,NA,CATSRDSLEQYF,TGTGCCACCAGCAGAGACTCCCTCGAGCAGTACTTC
TRBJ2-3,NA,TRBV7-2,few,CASSLVRGGTKDTQYF,TGTGCCAGCAGCTTAGTCCGGGGAGGGACAAAAGATACGCAGTATTTT
TRBJ2-4,TRBD2,TRBV12-3/TRBV12-4,few,CASSPRTSGGSPIQYF,TGTGCCAGCAGTCCCCGGACTAGCGGGGGGTCCCCCATTCAGTACTTC
TRBJ1-5,NA,TRBV7-8,many,CASSLMGDSTVGNQPQHF,TGTGCCAGCAGCTTAATGGGGGACTCGACTGTGGGCAATCAGCCCCAGCATTTT
TRBJ1-6,NA,TRBV27,NA,CASSLSRPGASLLPLHF,TGTGCCAGCAGTTTATCGCGGCCAGGGGCTTCTCTATTACCCCTCCACTTT
TRBJ2-5,TRBD1,TRBV7-8,many,CASSGTHRDRQETQYF,TGTGCCAGCAGCGGGACCCACCGGGACAGACAAGAGACCCAGTACTTC
TRBJ1-5,NA,TRBV4-2,few,CASSQAPQGSNQPQHF,TGTGCCAGCAGCCAAGCCCCACAGGGTAGCAATCAGCCCCAGCATTTT
TRBJ2-7,TRBD1,TRBV5-5,few,CASSHPQGAYEQYF,TGTGCCAGCAGCCACCCGCAGGGGGCCTACGAGCAGTACTTC
TRBJ2-5,NA,TRBV4-1,NA,CASSQEGLGAIESQYF,TGCGCCAGCAGCCAAGAAGGGCTTGGGGCTATCGAGAGCCAGTACTTC
TRBJ2-1,NA,TRBV4-3,many,CASSQEGSYNEQFF,TGCGCCAGCAGCCAAGAAGGCTCATACAATGAGCAGTTCTTC